What follows are 25 T cell receptor beta chains derived from one specimen sequenced in a study of T cell responses to AZD1222 COVID-19 vaccine. Produced via immunoSEQ multiplex PCR; TCRdb's table is partial and in-frame only. The sample yields approximately 200,000 clones, around 87% seen once. The specimen comprised peripheral blood, sampled on day 0 of MenACWY control vaccination. The receptors stem from an adult in good health.

This clone was seen a few times. The rearrangement links TRBV7-6 to TRBJ1-4; 11 bases fit TRBD1. This CDR3 is 18 amino acids long. Germline-derived CDR1 and CDR2 are SGHVS and FNYEAQ. V was clipped by 5 bases and J by 4 bases; unmatched bases: 12. DNA for the CDR3: TGTGCCAGCAGCCCCCCGCGGACAGGGGGCAGAGGTAATGAAAAACTGTTTTTT. Translated, it gives CASSPPRTGGRGNEKLFF.

The chain is built from TRBV7-9 and TRBJ2-7, with D perhaps matching TRBD1 or TRBD2 (5 bases each). V gave up 4 bases and J gave up 0 bases, with 13 bases separating them. There are 15 residues in the CDR3. Germline-derived CDR1 and CDR2 are SEHNR and FQNEAQ (reference sequence). CDR3 amino acids: CASSSPGRSSYEQYF. The CDR3 DNA is TGTGCCAGCAGCTCCCCGGGACGTAGCTCCTACGAGCAGTACTTC.

V is TRBV27 and J is TRBJ2-1; 7 nucleotides align to TRBD1. Per germline, CDR1 MNHEY and CDR2 SMNVEV (reference sequence). CDR3 size: 16 residues. V was clipped by 6 bases and J by 7 bases; unmatched bases: 15. The CDR3 is CASSPIALGGANEQFF. Here the CDR3 DNA reads TGTGCCAGCAGCCCAATAGCATTAGGGGGCGCGAATGAGCAGTTCTTC.

CDR3 in DNA: TGTGCCAGCAGCCCATTGGCGGACGCCTACGAGCAGTACTTC. Translating gives CASSPLADAYEQYF. The rearrangement links TRBV7-9 to TRBJ2-7; D remains ambiguous. Trimming stripped 5 bases from V and 2 bases from J, with 13 bases between. The CDR3 runs 14 residues. Germline lookup yields CDR1 SEHNR and CDR2 FQNEAQ (reference sequence). Variable domain in full (rest from reference TRBV7-9 and TRBJ2-7): DTGVSQNPRHKITKRGQNVTFRCDPISEHNRLYWYRQTLGQGPEFLTYFQNEAQLEKSRLLSDRFSAERPKGSFSTLEIQRTEQGDSAMYLCASSPLADAYEQYFGPGTRLTVT.

The chain is built from TRBV5-1 and TRBJ2-5, with 10 bases lining up with TRBD1. CDR1 is SGHRS, CDR2 YFSETQ, per germline. The CDR3 contains 15 residues. V was clipped by 4 bases and J by 5 bases; unmatched bases: 8. The CDR3 sequence is CASSTGQGEDETQYF. The CDR3 coding sequence is TGCGCCAGCAGCACCGGACAGGGGGAGGACGAGACCCAGTACTTC.

This clone turned up a few times. The rearrangement joins TRBV7-2 to TRBJ1-4; TRBD1 is a possible D gene (5 bases). V was trimmed by 1 base and J by 7 bases, leaving 13 bases between them. The CDR3 extends over 15 amino acids. Per the germline V gene, CDR1 is SGHTA and CDR2 is FQGNSA. The CDR3 region is CASSLGSRGGEKLFF. DNA of the CDR3: TGTGCCAGCAGCTTAGGATCCCGGGGCGGTGAAAAACTGTTTTTT.

V and J are TRBV19 and TRBJ2-1; D is possibly TRBD2 (5 bases). The V gene lost 7 bases and the J gene lost 0 bases, with 13 bases spanning the gap. Germline values: CDR1 LNHDA, CDR2 SQIVND (reference sequence). The length of the CDR3 is 15 residues. CDR3 coding DNA: TGTGCCAGTATCTCCCGGGGTGGCTCCTACAATGAGCAGTTCTTC. As protein: CASISRGGSYNEQFF. The variable domain in full, with the rest retrieved from reference TRBV19 and TRBJ2-1, is DGGITQSPKYLFRKEGQNVTLSCEQNLNHDAMYWYRQDPGQGLRLIYYSQIVNDFQKGDIAEGYSVSREKKESFPLTVTSAQKNPTAFYLCASISRGGSYNEQFFGPGTRLTVL.

The rearrangement joins TRBV7-9 to TRBJ2-3; D possibly corresponds to TRBD1 (5 bases). V was shortened by 3 bases and J by 7 bases, with 11 bases between the two germline ends. This CDR3 has 13 amino acids. Germline CDR1 SEHNR, CDR2 FQNEAQ (reference sequence). CDR3 sequence (DNA): TGTGCCAGCAGCTTTGGGGCCCTGAATACGCAGTATTTT. Translating gives CASSFGALNTQYF.

The chain is built from TRBV7-6 and TRBJ2-5; 7 nucleotides match TRBD2. Losses at the gene ends were 6 bases for V and 4 bases for J; bases not matched to a gene: 8. This CDR3 comprises 14 residues. The V gene's germline CDR1 is SGHVS and CDR2 FNYEAQ. The CDR3 coding sequence is TGTGCCAGCAGTCTCTGGGGCGGGGGAGAGACCCAGTACTTC. This codes for CASSLWGGGETQYF.

The rearrangement uses TRBV12-3 or TRBV12-4 and TRBJ2-1; 8 bases agree with TRBD2. V shed 11 bases, J shed 2 bases, and the junction held 5 bases outside the gene matches. The CDR3 runs to 13 residues. DNA of the CDR3: TGTGCCGGCCGGGAGGGCCCCTACAATGAGCAGTTCTTC. It encodes CAGREGPYNEQFF.

The chain links TRBV5-1 to TRBJ1-1, with no clear D. The CDR3 consists of 11 residues. With 7 bases removed from V and 6 bases from J, the gap between germline ends came to 10 bases. Germline CDR1 reads SGHRS; CDR2 reads YFSETQ. In DNA form, the CDR3 reads TGCGCCAGCGCGGACGGTCCTGAAGCTTTCTTT. Its translation is CASADGPEAFF. The full variable domain, rest sourced from reference TRBV5-1 and TRBJ1-1, is KAGVTQTPRYLIKTRGQQVTLSCSPISGHRSVSWYQQTPGQGLQFLFEYFSETQRNKGNFPGRFSGRQFSNSRSEMNVSTLELGDSALYLCASADGPEAFFGQGTRLTVV.

The chain employs TRBV28 and TRBJ1-2, with TRBD1 matching over 7 bases. J gave up 5 bases and V 5 bases, and 14 bases lay outside the gene matches. The CDR3 covers 16 residues. The germline V gene has CDR1 MDHEN and CDR2 SYDVKM. The CDR3: CASSPTGTAYLYGYTF. In nucleotides, the CDR3 is TGTGCCAGCAGTCCCACCGGGACAGCTTACTTATATGGCTACACCTTC.

The chain recombines TRBV19 with TRBJ1-1; 8 bases are shared with TRBD1. V trimming: 6 bases; J trimming: 7 bases; junction bases outside the gene matches: 10. Germline V gene sequence: CDR1 LNHDA, CDR2 SQIVND (reference sequence). This CDR3 contains 14 residues. CDR3 nucleotides: TGTGCCAGTAGAATCGACAGGGGACGTGGTGAAGCTTTCTTT. Protein: CASRIDRGRGEAFF. Supplemented by reference TRBV19 and TRBJ1-1, the full variable domain reads DGGITQSPKYLFRKEGQNVTLSCEQNLNHDAMYWYRQDPGQGLRLIYYSQIVNDFQKGDIAEGYSVSREKKESFPLTVTSAQKNPTAFYLCASRIDRGRGEAFFGQGTRLTVV.

This chain joins TRBV28 and TRBJ2-4; 9 bases are shared with TRBD1. The CDR3 extends over 16 amino acids. Germline-derived CDR1 and CDR2 are MDHEN and SYDVKM. Trimming cost V 3 bases and J 2 bases; bases outside gene matches: 5. DNA for the CDR3: TGTGCCAGCAGTTTCACAGGGGGCGAAACCAAAAACATTCAGTACTTC. Encoded protein: CASSFTGGETKNIQYF.

This rearrangement joins TRBV9 to TRBJ2-3; no definite D call. The V and J ends lost 0 bases and 2 bases respectively, with 4 bases between them. Germline CDR1 SGDLS, CDR2 YYNGEE. This CDR3 comprises 13 residues. CDR3 DNA sequence: TGTGCCAGCAGCGTAGGCCTCACAGATACGCAGTATTTT. The encoded protein is CASSVGLTDTQYF. Variable domain in full (rest from reference TRBV9 and TRBJ2-3): DSGVTQTPKHLITATGQRVTLRCSPRSGDLSVYWYQQSLDQGLQFLIQYYNGEERAKGNILERFSAQQFPDLHSELNLSSLELGDSALYFCASSVGLTDTQYFGPGTRLTVL.

This clone has more than one count but fewer than ten. This chain connects TRBV7-2 to TRBJ2-2, with D tentatively TRBD1 (5 bases). V was trimmed by 5 bases and J by 4 bases, leaving 14 bases between them. Germline V gene data show CDR1 as SGHTA and CDR2 as FQGNSA. The CDR3 covers 15 residues. The CDR3 sequence is CASSQGSVSTGELFF. The CDR3 bases are TGTGCCAGCAGCCAGGGCTCGGTATCCACCGGGGAGCTGTTTTTT.

V and J are TRBV5-4 and TRBJ1-6; possible D gene TRBD1, 5 bases. V lost 4 bases, J lost 9 bases, and 11 bases lay in between. The CDR3 spans 13 residues. The germline V gene encodes CDR1 SGHNT and CDR2 YYREEE (reference sequence). The CDR3 DNA follows: TGTGCCAGCAGCCAAAGGGGTGGTTCACCCCTCCACTTT. Protein sequence: CASSQRGGSPLHF.

This clone was picked up one time. J is TRBJ1-2 and V is TRBV30, with D perhaps TRBD1 (5 bases). CDR1 and CDR2 from the germline V gene are GTSNPN and SVGIG (reference sequence). CDR3 length equals 13 residues. V lost 2 bases, J lost 8 bases, and 15 bases lay in between. In DNA form, the CDR3 reads TGTGCCTGGAGTCAGCCGGCGGGGGGAGGCTACACCTTC. Encoded protein: CAWSQPAGGGYTF.

The rearrangement joins TRBV3-1 (or the pseudogene TRBV3-2) to TRBJ2-7; TRBD1 aligns across 7 bases. The ends lost 1 base at V and 6 bases at J; junction bases unmatched: 6. Germline assignment: CDR1 LGHDT and CDR2 YNNKEL (reference sequence). The CDR3 consists of 14 residues. CDR3 region: CASSQGERGREQYF. The DNA for the CDR3 is TGTGCCAGCAGCCAAGGAGAGAGGGGGCGCGAGCAGTACTTC.

This chain connects TRBV9 to TRBJ2-5, with D hard to call. This CDR3 spans 13 amino acids. Trimming took 2 bases from V and 4 from J, leaving 9 bases between them. Germline CDR1 and CDR2: SGDLS and YYNGEE. The CDR3 DNA is TGTGCCAGCAGCGTGGACGGGTCAGAGACCCAGTACTTC. This gives the protein CASSVDGSETQYF.

The chain uses TRBV28 and TRBJ2-7, with D tentatively TRBD1 (5 bases). V lost 2 bases and J lost 0, with 14 bases in between. The CDR3 is 16 amino acids. Germline V lookup: CDR1 MDHEN, CDR2 SYDVKM. The CDR3 DNA follows: TGTGCCAGCAGTTTAGGGGCCGGCTATCCCTCCTACGAGCAGTACTTC. Translated: CASSLGAGYPSYEQYF.

J is TRBJ2-2 and V is TRBV5-6, with D tentatively TRBD2 (5 bases). This CDR3 is built from 14 residues. The V end lost 1 base, the J end lost 5 bases, and 9 bases lay between the germline ends. Looked up from germline, CDR1 is SGHDT and CDR2 is YYEEEE. The DNA for the CDR3 is TGTGCCAGCAGCTTGTCCTCGGGGACCGGGGAGCTGTTTTTT. Translating gives CASSLSSGTGELFF.

The chain joins TRBV19 to TRBJ2-1; TRBD1 aligns across 7 bases. J was trimmed by 3 bases and V by 4 bases; bases with no gene match: 6. Germline values: CDR1 LNHDA, CDR2 SQIVND (reference sequence). CDR3 size: 15 residues. CDR3 coding DNA: TGTGCCAGTAGTAAGGACAGGACCCTCTACAATGAGCAGTTCTTC. Translation: CASSKDRTLYNEQFF.

The chain combines TRBV9 with TRBJ2-1; 12 bases agree with TRBD2. V lost 4 bases to trimming and J lost 8 bases; unmatched junction nucleotides: 13. Germline lookup yields CDR1 SGDLS and CDR2 YYNGEE. The CDR3 is 17 residues long. As DNA, the CDR3 is TGTGCCAGCAGCCCCCGCCTAGCGGGAGGGCCGTCCGATGAGCAGTTCTTC. This codes for CASSPRLAGGPSDEQFF.

The genes are TRBV7-2 and TRBJ1-1, with a possible D match to TRBD1 (6 bases). With 0 bases removed from V and 5 bases from J, the gap between germline ends came to 22 bases. From germline, CDR1 is SGHTA and CDR2 FQGNSA. CDR3 length equals 18 residues. CDR3 region: CASSLAKGTGLWGTEAFF. The CDR3 DNA reads TGTGCCAGCAGCTTAGCGAAGGGCACAGGGCTTTGGGGGACTGAAGCTTTCTTT.